The next 8 T cell receptor beta chains were all read from a single sample in a study of blood T cell repertoires in COVID-19. Sequencing used immunoSEQ multiplex PCR; TCRdb keeps in-frame clones, though not all of them. The sample yields more than 150,000 clones, 75% to 85% seen once. Material: peripheral blood. The receptors stem from a woman older than 75 with COVID-19, enrolled during active disease.

This rearrangement joins TRBV19 to TRBJ1-5; D gene uncertain. CDR3 size: 14 residues. V lost 6 bases to trimming and J lost 1 base, with 10 bases between them. In germline, CDR1 is LNHDA, CDR2 SQIVND (reference sequence). The CDR3 DNA reads TGTGCCAGTAGAGGCGGAGAGAGCAATCAGCCCCAGCATTTT. Residues: CASRGGESNQPQHF.

The chain combines TRBV5-6 with TRBJ1-6; 10 bases align to TRBD1. The CDR3 totals 18 residues. Germline V gene lookup returns CDR1 SGHDT and CDR2 YYEEEE. J gave up 1 base and V 0 bases, and 4 bases lay outside the gene matches. CDR3 sequence: CASSLGSGQGSYNSPLHF. For the CDR3, the DNA is TGTGCCAGCAGCTTGGGGTCGGGACAGGGGTCCTATAATTCACCCCTCCACTTT.

This chain's CDR3 is CASGRGGPTGELFF. The CDR3 DNA follows: TGTGCCAGCGGACGGGGGGGCCCCACCGGGGAGCTGTTTTTT. The V gene is TRBV7-2, the J gene TRBJ2-2; TRBD2 aligns across 8 bases. The CDR3 spans 14 residues. The V gene's germline CDR1 is SGHTA and CDR2 FQGNSA. V dropped 8 bases and J dropped 4; count of bases not matched to a gene: 6.

The CDR3 sequence: CASSLDRGGYHEQFF. The CDR3 coding sequence is TGTGCCAGCAGCTTAGATCGAGGAGGTTACCATGAGCAGTTCTTC. The gene calls are TRBV11-2 and TRBJ2-1; D is perhaps TRBD2 (5 bases). This CDR3 comprises 15 residues. With 0 bases removed from V and 8 bases from J, the gap between germline ends came to 14 bases. Germline lookup yields CDR1 SGHAT and CDR2 FQNNGV.

The chain uses TRBV4-1 and TRBJ2-7; TRBD1 aligns across 10 bases. Trimming cost V 0 bases and J 0 bases; bases outside gene matches: 5. Per germline, CDR1 MGHRA and CDR2 YSYEKL. This CDR3 region has 17 residues. This CDR3 reads CASSQERGQGSSYEQYF. For the CDR3, the DNA is TGCGCCAGCAGCCAAGAAAGGGGACAGGGGAGCTCCTACGAGCAGTACTTC.

V and J are TRBV4-2 and TRBJ1-6, with a weak D call TRBD1 (5 bases). Germline CDR1 and CDR2: LGHNA and YNFKEQ. V was clipped by 0 bases and J by 4 bases, with 7 bases between them. The CDR3 totals 15 residues. CDR3 sequence reads: CASSQEAGYNSPLHF. The DNA for the CDR3 is TGTGCCAGCAGCCAAGAGGCAGGGTATAATTCACCCCTCCACTTT.

This clone occurred once. The chain uses TRBV7-8 and TRBJ2-1; the D gene is possibly TRBD2 (6 bases). V lost 5 bases and J 4 bases, leaving 18 bases between the germline ends. Germline loops: CDR1 SGHVS, CDR2 FQNEAQ. This CDR3 comprises 16 residues. CDR3 DNA: TGTGCCAGCAGCCCACCTAGGGCTAGCGAATACAATGAGCAGTTCTTC. Amino acids: CASSPPRASEYNEQFF.

The V and J genes are TRBV11-3 and TRBJ2-7; perhaps TRBD1 as D (5 bases). V gave up 1 base and J gave up 1 base, with 11 bases separating them. CDR1 and CDR2 (germline): SGHNT, YENEEA. The CDR3 length is 15 residues. The CDR3 DNA is TGTGCCAGCAGCTTAGGACCAGGGCCTTCCTACGAGCAGTACTTC. Translation: CASSLGPGPSYEQYF. Full variable domain (remainder filled in from reference TRBV11-3 and TRBJ2-7): EAGVVQSPRYKIIEKKQPVAFWCNPISGHNTLYWYLQNLGQGPELLIRYENEEAVDDSQLPKDRFSAERLKGVDSTLKIQPAELGDSAVYLCASSLGPGPSYEQYFGPGTRLTVT.